The 19 T cell receptor beta chains reported below all come from one sample, sequenced in a study of beta chain features in type 1 diabetes. Their antigens remain unidentified. Of the isolated RNA, all was reverse transcribed, and so the sequenced material was expressed TCRB transcripts. Only in-frame clones appear in the TCRdb table, and some are missing; sequencing was by immunoSEQ multiplex PCR. The sample has some 160,000 clones, around 8.4% seen once. Whole-study findings and limits: Type 1 diabetes patients showed a moderate but significant shortening of TCRB CDR3s in all four CD4+ subsets.

The sequencing input was central memory CD4+ T cells from blood. The receptor set was obtained from a woman younger than 35 with type 1 diabetes.

This chain joins TRBV19 and TRBJ1-2; D gene ambiguous. V gave up 3 bases and J gave up 4 bases, with 15 bases separating them. Per germline, CDR1 LNHDA and CDR2 SQIVND (reference sequence). The CDR3 sequence is 15 residues long. CDR3 region: CASSISSTHGYGYTF. DNA of the CDR3: TGTGCCAGTAGTATTTCGAGTACCCACGGCTATGGCTACACCTTC.

The rearrangement links TRBV7-2 to TRBJ2-4; TRBD2 matches at 10 bases. The CDR3 has 19 residues. Germline V gives CDR1 SGHTA, CDR2 FQGNSA. After removal of 0 bases from V and 0 bases from J, the junction contained 8 bases not matched to a gene. CDR3 DNA: TGTGCCAGCAGCTTAGCGGTGGCTAGCGGGAGCCCAGCCAAAAACATTCAGTACTTC. Translating it yields CASSLAVASGSPAKNIQYF.

A few counts support this clone. This chain uses TRBV5-4 with TRBJ2-1, with a weak D call TRBD1 (6 bases). The CDR3 has 16 residues. V lost 2 bases and J lost 4, with 16 bases in between. Germline V gene data show CDR1 as SGHNT and CDR2 as YYREEE (reference sequence). The CDR3 sequence is CASSFGLGGQYNEQFF. In DNA form, the CDR3 reads TGTGCCAGCAGCTTCGGGTTAGGGGGTCAGTACAATGAGCAGTTCTTC.

The chain has TRBV5-1 and TRBJ1-1, with no clear D. Germline CDR1 reads SGHRS; CDR2 reads YFSETQ. Trimming removed 4 bases at V and 4 bases at J, with 14 bases between. CDR3 length: 14 amino acids. CDR3 in amino acids: CASSPPQGGTEAFF. The CDR3 nucleotides are TGCGCCAGCAGCCCACCCCAAGGCGGCACTGAAGCTTTCTTT.

There are a few counts of this clone. The chain recombines TRBV30 with TRBJ2-7, with 10 positions matching TRBD1. This CDR3 is 14 amino acids long. The germline V gene has CDR1 GTSNPN and CDR2 SVGIG (reference sequence). J gave up 7 bases and V 0 bases, and 6 bases lay outside the gene matches. CDR3 protein: CAWSVGQGTWEQYF. Written as DNA, the CDR3 is TGTGCCTGGAGTGTGGGACAGGGGACATGGGAGCAGTACTTC.

The chain combines TRBV18 with TRBJ2-3, with D perhaps TRBD2 (5 bases). Germline assignment: CDR1 KGHSH and CDR2 LQKENI. The CDR3 length is 11 residues. V was clipped by 8 bases and J by 5 bases, with 8 bases between them. CDR3 amino acids: CASAGEDTQYF. The CDR3 coding sequence is TGTGCCAGCGCCGGGGAAGATACGCAGTATTTT.

This clone appeared a few times. V usage is TRBV6-4 and J usage is TRBJ2-3; perhaps TRBD2 as D (7 bases). This CDR3 has 15 residues. The V gene lost 0 bases and the J gene lost 4 bases, with 11 bases spanning the gap. Germline CDR1 and CDR2: MRHNA and SNTAGT. This chain's CDR3 is CASSDSRGGPDTQYF. CDR3 sequence (DNA): TGTGCCAGCAGTGACTCGAGGGGGGGCCCAGATACGCAGTATTTT.

This clone showed up just a few times. At one end the junction does not follow the germline gene, possibly because of a read error. CDR3 nucleotides: TGTGCTAGCAGCACAGACCTCTCTCATCAGGTCTTC. It translates to CASSTDLSHQVF. The chain combines TRBV7-7 with TRBJ2-1; D is undetermined. Germline loops: CDR1 SSHAT, CDR2 FNYEAQ (reference sequence). CDR3 length: 12 residues.

V usage is TRBV19 and J usage is TRBJ2-2, with a tentative D call TRBD2 (5 bases). The V end lost 7 bases, the J end lost 3 bases, and 15 bases lay between the germline ends. Germline CDR1 LNHDA, CDR2 SQIVND (reference sequence). The CDR3 spans 15 residues. CDR3 coding DNA: TGTGCCAGTAATACCCCCGGGCGGGACACCGGGGAGCTGTTTTTT. It specifies CASNTPGRDTGELFF.

The chain employs TRBV29-1 and TRBJ2-7; TRBD2 might be the D (5 bases). Germline loops: CDR1 SQVTM, CDR2 ANQGSEA. The V end was cut by 3 bases, the J end by 3 bases, with 9 bases between. This CDR3 has 12 amino acids. DNA of the CDR3: TGCAGCGTTGAGGGGAGCGGCTACGAGCAGTACTTC. Amino acid sequence: CSVEGSGYEQYF.

The J gene is TRBJ1-4, the V gene TRBV27; D is undetermined. The germline CDR1 and CDR2 sequences are MNHEY and SMNVEV (reference sequence). This CDR3 comprises 15 residues. The V gene lost 2 bases and the J gene lost 0 bases, with 7 bases spanning the gap. The CDR3 nucleotides are TGTGCCAGCAGTTTAGGCGGGGCAACTAATGAAAAACTGTTTTTT. This gives the protein CASSLGGATNEKLFF.

The chain couples TRBV28 to TRBJ2-7, with TRBD1 as a possible D gene (6 bases). V lost 7 bases and J lost 4, with 20 bases in between. Germline loops: CDR1 MDHEN, CDR2 SYDVKM. The CDR3 is made up of 15 amino acids. In nucleotides, the CDR3 is TGTGCCAGCAACCAACAGGGCCCTCGTGGGTACGAGCAGTACTTC. Its translation: CASNQQGPRGYEQYF.

This clone was recorded a few times. The chain is built from TRBV4-2 and TRBJ2-5, with 7 bases that match TRBD2. J lost 5 bases, V lost 1 base, and 16 bases had no gene match. The CDR3 sequence is 18 residues long. Germline values: CDR1 LGHNA, CDR2 YNFKEQ. The CDR3 loop reads CASSQGSLADRGVETQYF. CDR3 DNA sequence: TGTGCCAGCAGCCAAGGGTCCCTAGCGGATAGAGGGGTTGAGACCCAGTACTTC.

This clone has a handful of counts. The rearrangement links TRBV4-3 to TRBJ2-3; 9 bases agree with TRBD1. Germline V gene lookup returns CDR1 LGHNA and CDR2 YSLEER. The CDR3 sequence is 17 residues long. With V trimmed by 2 bases and J by 3 bases, 9 bases remained unmatched. CDR3 region: CASSQTPGQGGTDTQYF. DNA for the CDR3: TGCGCCAGCAGCCAAACACCGGGACAGGGTGGTACAGATACGCAGTATTTT.

This clone was recorded a few times. The V call is TRBV5-1, the J call TRBJ2-5, with 9 positions matching TRBD2. V shed 0 bases, J shed 2 bases, and the junction held 2 bases outside the gene matches. CDR3 size: 15 residues. Germline V gives CDR1 SGHRS, CDR2 YFSETQ. The DNA for the CDR3 is TGCGCCAGCAGCTTGGATGCGGGAGGGCAAGAGACCCAGTACTTC. This sequence encodes CASSLDAGGQETQYF.

A note on this clone: Distinct nucleotide sequences in the sample also encode this CDR3. The V and J genes are TRBV9 and TRBJ2-5; the match to TRBD2 covers 11 bases. V lost 3 bases, J lost 4 bases, and 5 bases stayed unmatched. In germline, CDR1 is SGDLS, CDR2 YYNGEE. This CDR3 contains 15 residues. The CDR3 spells CASSDLSGGAETQYF. The DNA of the CDR3 is TGTGCCAGCAGCGACCTTAGCGGGGGGGCAGAGACCCAGTACTTC. Full variable domain (rest looked up from reference TRBV9 and TRBJ2-5): DSGVTQTPKHLITATGQRVTLRCSPRSGDLSVYWYQQSLDQGLQFLIQYYNGEERAKGNILERFSAQQFPDLHSELNLSSLELGDSALYFCASSDLSGGAETQYFGPGTRLLVL.

The table lists this clone with a few counts. The CDR3 spells CASSYGTGGSGPQHF. In nucleotides, the CDR3 is TGTGCCAGCAGTTACGGGACAGGGGGGTCAGGGCCCCAGCATTTT. The chain uses TRBV6-5 and TRBJ1-5, with 11 bases identical to TRBD1. Germline CDR1 is MNHEY and CDR2 is SVGAGI. This CDR3 spans 15 amino acids. V lost 2 bases, J lost 9 bases, and 6 bases stayed unmatched.

The sample holds a few counts of this clone. The gene calls are TRBV7-8 and TRBJ2-1, with a tentative D call TRBD1 (5 bases). This CDR3 has 21 residues. The ends were cut back, 5 bases at V and 0 bases at J, with 29 bases in the middle. CDR1 and CDR2 from the germline V gene are SGHVS and FQNEAQ. The CDR3 DNA is TGTGCCAGCAGCCCGAGGTCAGGGCAGGATGGCTTTTCGAGCTCCTACAATGAGCAGTTCTTC. Protein product: CASSPRSGQDGFSSSYNEQFF.

This clone was detected many times. The chain combines TRBV19 with TRBJ2-2; no clear D. V lost 1 base and J 6 bases, leaving 6 bases between the germline ends. The germline V gene has CDR1 LNHDA and CDR2 SQIVND (reference sequence). The CDR3 extends over 13 amino acids. In nucleotides, the CDR3 is TGTGCCAGTAGTATAGCACATGCCGGGGAGCTGTTTTTT. This gives the protein CASSIAHAGELFF.